These T cell receptor beta chains were read from a single sample in a study of CD8+ T cells in alopecia areata. Assay used: immunoSEQ multiplex PCR; TCRdb lists only in-frame clones, some missing. The sample shows some 110,000 clones, 50% to 75% of them seen only once. The sequenced sample was CD8+ T cells sorted from blood, obtained at week 24, from a patient treated with tofacitinib. The receptors were sampled from a human donor with alopecia areata. CDR3s include the opening cysteine and the closing phenylalanine or tryptophan. Each record gives: D gene, V gene, clone size, J gene, CDR3 DNA, CDR3 protein. D genes are given only for firm matches. Rows may omit the clone size; those that give it use once, few, many or a size class.

d_gene: .; v_gene: TRBV21-1; abundance: .; j_gene: TRBJ2-2; CDR3nt: TGTGCCAGCAGCGTTGACAGGAACACCGGGGAGCTGTTTTTT; CDR3aa: CASSVDRNTGELFF
d_gene: TRBD2; v_gene: TRBV7-9; abundance: .; j_gene: TRBJ2-5; CDR3nt: TGTGCCAGCAGTTGGACTAGCTCCCAGGAGACCCAGTACTTC; CDR3aa: CASSWTSSQETQYF
d_gene: TRBD1; v_gene: TRBV6-4; abundance: .; j_gene: TRBJ2-6; CDR3nt: TGTGCCAGCAGTTACACAGGGGGCTCTGGGGCCAACGTCCTGACTTTC; CDR3aa: CASSYTGGSGANVLTF
d_gene: .; v_gene: TRBV11-2; abundance: .; j_gene: TRBJ1-5; CDR3nt: TGTGCCAGCAGCTTACACAGAAACAATCAGCCCCAGCATTTT; CDR3aa: CASSLHRNNQPQHF
d_gene: .; v_gene: TRBV4-2; abundance: .; j_gene: TRBJ1-1; CDR3nt: TGTGCCAGCAGCCAAGAGCCGGGAATGAACACTGAAGCTTTCTTT; CDR3aa: CASSQEPGMNTEAFF
d_gene: .; v_gene: TRBV15; abundance: .; j_gene: TRBJ2-7; CDR3nt: TGTGCCACCAGCGACTCCTCAAGCTCCTACGAGCAGTACTTC; CDR3aa: CATSDSSSSYEQYF
d_gene: .; v_gene: TRBV6-4; abundance: medium-sized; j_gene: TRBJ2-2; CDR3nt: TGTGCCAGCAGTGACTCGGACACCGGGGAGCTGTTTTTT; CDR3aa: CASSDSDTGELFF
d_gene: TRBD1; v_gene: TRBV7-9; abundance: .; j_gene: TRBJ1-1; CDR3nt: TGTGCCAGCAGCTTAGACAGGGGAGTAGAAGCTTTCTTT; CDR3aa: CASSLDRGVEAFF
d_gene: .; v_gene: TRBV2; abundance: few; j_gene: TRBJ2-3; CDR3nt: TGTGCCACCCCAGGGTGGGATACGCAGTATTTT; CDR3aa: CATPGWDTQYF
d_gene: TRBD2; v_gene: TRBV13; abundance: .; j_gene: TRBJ2-7; CDR3nt: TGTGCCACCAGCGGGGGGACTCCCTACGAGCAGTACTTC; CDR3aa: CATSGGTPYEQYF
d_gene: TRBD1; v_gene: TRBV7-9; abundance: .; j_gene: TRBJ2-7; CDR3nt: TGTGCCAGCAGCTTAGGTTTGACAGGGGAGAGAGAGCAGTACTTC; CDR3aa: CASSLGLTGEREQYF
d_gene: TRBD2; v_gene: TRBV15; abundance: .; j_gene: TRBJ2-1; CDR3nt: TGTGCCACCAGCATAGGGCGGGGGGGCTACAATGAGCAGTTCTTC; CDR3aa: CATSIGRGGYNEQFF
d_gene: .; v_gene: TRBV19; abundance: .; j_gene: TRBJ1-5; CDR3nt: TGTGCCAGTAGAAGTATAACGGGCTGGGGTGAGGTTCAGCCCCAGCATTTT; CDR3aa: CASRSITGWGEVQPQHF
d_gene: .; v_gene: TRBV25-1; abundance: .; j_gene: TRBJ1-4; CDR3nt: TGTGCCAGCAGTGATTGGTCGACTAATGAAAAACTGTTTTTT; CDR3aa: CASSDWSTNEKLFF
d_gene: .; v_gene: TRBV7-3; abundance: .; j_gene: TRBJ1-1; CDR3nt: TGTGCCAGCAGCGTCGGGGGTTTAGGCACTGAAGCTTTCTTT; CDR3aa: CASSVGGLGTEAFF
d_gene: .; v_gene: TRBV11-2; abundance: .; j_gene: TRBJ2-1; CDR3nt: TGTGCCAGCAGCTTACCAAGGAGAAATGAGCAGTTCTTC; CDR3aa: CASSLPRRNEQFF
d_gene: .; v_gene: TRBV4-1; abundance: .; j_gene: TRBJ2-4; CDR3nt: TGCGCCAGCAGCCAAGACCGGATAAGGGACATTCAGTACTTC; CDR3aa: CASSQDRIRDIQYF